This is a list of T cell receptor beta chains from one sample in a study of T-cell memory formation after mild COVID-19. TCRdb analysed the 5' RACE reads with MiXCR anew, one entry per CDR3 protein. The sample lists 350,000 to 450,000 distinct CDR3 sequences, around 20% seen once, with approximately 8.4% in the top ten. The sequencing input was PBMCs or a T cell subset sorted from them (not recorded which). The origin of the receptors is an adult woman who had mild COVID-19 (a few samples of this study predate the infection). Cell type and time point are not known. Each CDR3 is given with its conserved first and last residue. D genes are given only for firm matches. Clone sizes are given selectively: once, few, many, or a class where the clone is expanded.

TRBJ1-5 few TRBV27 - CASSRRGQPQHF TGTGCCAGCAGTCGTAGGGGACAGCCCCAGCATTTT
TRBJ2-6 - TRBV12-3/TRBV12-4 - CASSADGHSGANVLTF TGTGCCAGCAGTGCAGACGGGCACTCTGGGGCCAACGTCCTGACTTTC
TRBJ2-3 - TRBV6-4 TRBD2 CASSDNSGSTDTQYF TGTGCCAGCAGTGACAATAGCGGGAGCACAGATACGCAGTATTTT
TRBJ1-2 - TRBV16 - CASSDGGYTF TGTGCCAGCTCGGACGGGGGCTACACCTTC
TRBJ2-3 many TRBV7-3 - CASSRAGSSTDTQYF TGTGCCAGCAGCCGGGCGGGGTCTAGCACAGATACGCAGTATTTT
TRBJ2-7 - TRBV4-3 - CASSQVGRYEQYF TGCGCCAGCAGCCAAGTCGGCCGCTACGAGCAGTACTTC
TRBJ2-1 - TRBV15 TRBD1 CATSIKGGPVNEQFF TGTGCCACCAGCATTAAAGGGGGCCCTGTAAATGAGCAGTTCTTC
TRBJ2-6 few TRBV20-1 - CSAKAYSGANVLTF TGCAGTGCTAAGGCATACTCTGGGGCCAACGTCCTGACTTTC
TRBJ1-1 few TRBV7-3 - CASSLTARVRSAEAFF TGTGCCAGCAGCTTAACGGCCAGGGTGAGGTCGGCTGAAGCTTTCTTT
TRBJ1-1 many TRBV5-1 TRBD1 CASSPDRSNTEAFF TGCGCCAGCAGTCCGGACAGGAGTAACACTGAAGCTTTCTTT
TRBJ2-1 - TRBV7-6 - CASSLAGGEYNEQFF TGTGCCAGCAGCTTAGCGGGCGGGGAGTACAATGAGCAGTTCTTC
TRBJ1-1 - TRBV7-9 - CASMMEGLNTEAFF TGTGCCAGCATGATGGAGGGCCTGAACACTGAAGCTTTCTTT
TRBJ2-7 few TRBV20-1 TRBD1 CSARAGTGGYQSTYEQYF TGCAGTGCTAGGGCCGGGACAGGGGGATACCAGTCAACTTACGAGCAGTACTTC
TRBJ2-7 few TRBV27 - CASSLRLGYEQYF TGTGCCAGCAGTTTACGCCTGGGGTACGAGCAGTACTTC
TRBJ2-1 few TRBV4-2 TRBD2 CASSQPIAGGDSEQFF TGTGCCAGCAGCCAACCTATAGCGGGGGGGGACTCTGAGCAGTTCTTC
TRBJ1-4 - TRBV5-5 TRBD1 CASSSWDRASEKLFF TGTGCCAGCAGCAGCTGGGACAGGGCGAGTGAAAAACTGTTTTTT
TRBJ1-2 - TRBV5-5 - CASSLDVGLTTNYGYTF TGTGCCAGCAGCTTGGATGTCGGCCTCACCACTAACTATGGCTACACCTTC
TRBJ1-2 few TRBV12-3/TRBV12-4 TRBD1 CASSTGGGHGYTF TGTGCCAGCAGTACAGGGGGAGGCCATGGCTACACCTTC
TRBJ2-5 few TRBV4-1 - CASSQRGEETQYF TGCGCCAGCAGCCAAAGGGGGGAAGAGACCCAGTACTTC
TRBJ2-5 - TRBV7-9 - CASSLVPADGETQYF TGTGCCAGCAGCTTAGTTCCAGCGGACGGGGAGACCCAGTACTTC
TRBJ2-3 - TRBV4-3 - CASSQDLPTPEGDTQYF TGCGCCAGCAGCCAAGATCTTCCGACTCCTGAGGGAGATACGCAGTATTTT
TRBJ2-1 - TRBV12-3/TRBV12-4 TRBD2 CATRLAGVTEQFF TGTGCCACCCGACTAGCGGGGGTTACTGAGCAGTTCTTC
TRBJ2-3 - TRBV7-2 - CASRESGSINTQYF TGTGCCAGCAGAGAAAGCGGAAGTATCAATACGCAGTATTTT
TRBJ1-1 - TRBV9 - CASSVARVNTEAFF TGTGCCAGCAGCGTAGCTAGGGTGAACACTGAAGCTTTCTTT
TRBJ2-1 - TRBV12-5 - CASGATLRGRGYYNEQFF TGTGCTAGTGGTGCGACCCTTAGAGGAAGAGGCTACTACAATGAGCAGTTCTTC
TRBJ1-1 few TRBV20-1 - CSAKGPEMNTEAFF TGCAGTGCCAAGGGGCCAGAGATGAACACTGAAGCTTTCTTT
TRBJ1-1 few TRBV4-1 TRBD1 CASRTRQGSSTEAFF TGCGCCAGCAGGACTCGACAGGGGAGTAGCACTGAAGCTTTCTTT
TRBJ2-7 - TRBV3-1 - CASSQDFQGGYEQYF TGTGCCAGCAGCCAAGATTTTCAGGGGGGCTACGAGCAGTACTTC
TRBJ2-3 - TRBV6-2/TRBV6-3 - CASSDSDTQYF TGTGCCAGCAGTGATTCAGATACGCAGTATTTT
TRBJ2-3 many TRBV9 - CASSVWGRPTDTQYF TGTGCCAGCAGCGTATGGGGCAGGCCCACAGATACGCAGTATTTT
TRBJ2-5 - TRBV6-2/TRBV6-3 TRBD2 CASRGLAGGRDF TGTGCCAGCAGGGGACTAGCGGGAGGAAGGGACTTC
TRBJ1-5 - TRBV6-2/TRBV6-3 - CASRPTGIQPQHF TGTGCCAGCAGACCCACAGGGATTCAGCCCCAGCATTTT
TRBJ2-7 - TRBV30 - CAWSAADGPYEQYF TGTGCCTGGAGTGCCGCGGACGGTCCCTACGAGCAGTACTTC
TRBJ1-6 - TRBV7-9 - CASSIYNSPLHF TGTGCCAGCAGTATCTATAATTCACCCCTCCACTTT
TRBJ1-2 - TRBV5-6 - CASSPSGPLRDTF TGTGCCAGCAGCCCTTCGGGTCCGCTTAGGGACACCTTC
TRBJ1-2 few TRBV7-2 - CASSITVGDYGYTF TGTGCCAGCAGCATAACCGTAGGGGACTATGGCTACACCTTC
TRBJ2-7 few TRBV5-1 TRBD2 CASRGEYEQYF TGCGCCAGCCGGGGGGAGTACGAGCAGTACTTC
TRBJ1-5 - TRBV5-1 - CASHQPQHF TGCGCCAGTCATCAGCCCCAGCATTTT
TRBJ1-2 - TRBV29-1 - CSVEVTTGGYTF TGCAGCGTTGAAGTCACTACAGGGGGCTACACCTTC
TRBJ2-2 - TRBV25-1 - CASWNTGELFF TGTGCCAGTTGGAACACCGGGGAGCTGTTTTTT
TRBJ1-1 - TRBV15 - CATSRVIQGEAFF TGTGCCACCAGCAGAGTGATACAGGGTGAAGCTTTCTTT
TRBJ1-2 few TRBV5-5 TRBD1 CASSSPDRGIYGYTF TGTGCCAGCAGCTCCCCGGACAGGGGGATCTATGGCTACACCTTC
TRBJ1-5 few TRBV6-1 TRBD1 CASSRTGVSNQPQHF TGTGCCAGCAGTAGGACAGGGGTTAGCAATCAGCCCCAGCATTTT
TRBJ2-3 many TRBV5-1 TRBD2 CASSSGTSGPSTDTQYF TGCGCCAGCAGCTCTGGGACTAGCGGGCCTAGCACAGATACGCAGTATTTT
TRBJ2-1 - TRBV15 TRBD1 CATSSDRASYNEQFF TGTGCCACCAGCTCTGACAGGGCCTCTTACAATGAGCAGTTCTTC